This entry is about one T cell receptor beta chain. The antigen is not known. Produced via immunoSEQ multiplex PCR; TCRdb's table is partial and in-frame only. The sample has 1.5 million to 2.5 million clones, about 95% seen once. This specimen comes from a study of shared clonotypes between healthy human individuals. V was clipped by 0 bases and J by 5 bases, with 8 bases between them. Germline CDR1 and CDR2: SGHAT and FQNNGV. The CDR3 is made up of 14 amino acids. Naive CD8 cells comprised CD45RO-negative, CCR7-positively selected cells, excluding terminally differentiated effector memory CD45RA+ cells. Findings and caveats of the study: Shared clonotypes: roughly 4.7% naive CD4, 3.5% to 4% naive CD8, about 2.5% memory CD4, around 0.4% memory CD8.

The source is a man between 18 and 35 years old in good health. The chain combines TRBV11-2 with TRBJ2-1, with D unclear. Input material: naive CD8+ T cells sorted from blood. This CDR3 is CASSLDSYHNEQFF. In DNA form, the CDR3 reads TGTGCCAGCAGCTTAGACTCTTATCACAATGAGCAGTTCTTC.